This TCR beta chain was observed in a study of blood T cells in healthy people across ages. PCR was performed a second time for about 6 to 11 cycles using a sample-barcoded 5' primer and a J-beta primer mix. TCRdb recomputed calls from the 5' RACE reads with MiXCR, one row per CDR3 protein. The profile shows some 290,000 distinct CDR3 sequences, around 30% of them singletons. A few counts support this clonotype. This CDR3 contains 14 residues. The V end was cut by 6 bases, the J end by 7 bases, with 15 bases between. Sequencing used blood. The chain couples TRBV12-3 or TRBV12-4 to TRBJ1-4; D unclear. The clonotype comes from a woman in her 70s in good health. The CDR3 here is CASSPGVSSEKLFF. The CDR3 coding sequence is TGTGCCAGCAGCCCCGGGGTATCGTCTGAAAAACTGTTTTTT.